The entry below gives a single T cell receptor (beta chain) sequence along with its context. Its antigen is not identified. This sample was included in a study of vaccination and CD4 T cells after COVID-19. Overall study context: The convalescents included six males and four females, and among them two were Hispanic while seven were Caucasian.

Whole-study results and caveats: Only after vaccination were a median roughly 90% of convalescents' reactive clones seen.

Described treatment: roughly ten-day PBMC culture with coronavirus spike peptide pools or control peptides (ViraFEST assay). At both days 3 and 7, half the medium was replaced with fresh IL-2 medium. The Oncomine TCR Beta short-read assay sequenced DNA from cultured CD4+ T cells. Using its own MiXCR run on the PCR reads, TCRdb lists one record per CDR3 protein. The sample has some 16,000 distinct CDR3 sequences, about three quarters seen once. The CDR3 contains 17 residues. Trimming pared 1 base from V and 11 bases from J, leaving 24 bases between. CDR1 is MNHNS, CDR2 SASEGT, per germline. The sequencing input was CD4+ T cells from blood, cultured in vitro. The chain employs TRBV6-1 and TRBJ1-5; no reliable D call. This sequence originates from a human donor who had recovered from COVID-19. CDR3 amino acids: CASSEVIFSRASRAQHF. The CDR3 coding sequence is TGTGCCAGCAGTGAAGTGATCTTCAGTCGGGCTAGTCGGGCCCAGCATTTT.